One sample yielded the 26 T cell receptor beta chains listed below, sequenced in a study of blood T cell repertoires in COVID-19. Libraries were prepared by immunoSEQ multiplex PCR; TCRdb keeps only in-frame clonotypes and omits some of them. This sample has some 80,000 clones, with over 75% found just once. Sequenced input: peripheral blood. Source of these receptors: a man aged 45-65 years with COVID-19, enrolled during active disease.

V gene TRBV7-2 combines with J gene TRBJ2-7; D is uncertain. The CDR3 has 14 amino acids. Germline V CDR1 and CDR2: SGHTA, FQGNSA. V was trimmed by 2 bases and J by 2 bases, leaving 10 bases between them. This CDR3 reads CASSLQLSPYEQYF. The CDR3 DNA is TGTGCCAGCAGCTTACAACTATCACCCTACGAGCAGTACTTC.

This clone was seen only a few times. The V gene is TRBV19, the J gene TRBJ2-7, with 7 bases fitting TRBD1. The CDR3 runs to 14 residues. The ends lost 6 bases at V and 4 bases at J; junction bases unmatched: 9. The germline V gene encodes CDR1 LNHDA and CDR2 SQIVND (reference sequence). This chain's CDR3 is CASRHPDREYEQYF. The CDR3 coding sequence is TGTGCCAGTAGACACCCTGACAGGGAGTACGAGCAGTACTTC. The full variable domain, rest sourced from reference TRBV19 and TRBJ2-7, is DGGITQSPKYLFRKEGQNVTLSCEQNLNHDAMYWYRQDPGQGLRLIYYSQIVNDFQKGDIAEGYSVSREKKESFPLTVTSAQKNPTAFYLCASRHPDREYEQYFGPGTRLTVT.

The gene calls are TRBV29-1 and TRBJ2-1; 10 nucleotides align to TRBD1. V trimming: 4 bases; J trimming: 7 bases; junction bases outside the gene matches: 4. CDR1 and CDR2 (germline): SQVTM, ANQGSEA. This CDR3 contains 13 residues. CDR3 loop: CSVADRGRNEQFF. The CDR3 DNA sequence: TGCAGCGTTGCTGACAGGGGGCGGAATGAGCAGTTCTTC.

The gene calls are TRBV18 and TRBJ1-2; unclear D gene. Trimming cost V 1 base and J 5 bases, with 11 bases left between them. The CDR3 sequence is 14 residues long. The germline gives CDR1 KGHSH, CDR2 LQKENI. The CDR3 bases are TGTGCCAGCTCACCACTTGAGGGTTGGTATGGCTACACCTTC. Amino acid sequence: CASSPLEGWYGYTF.

This rearrangement joins TRBV18 to TRBJ2-1; D may be TRBD1 (6 bases). There are 15 residues in the CDR3. Per germline, CDR1 KGHSH and CDR2 LQKENI. V lost 4 bases, J lost 3 bases, and 13 bases lay in between. In nucleotides, the CDR3 is TGTGCCAGCTCACGAGGGGGTTTCAACTACAATGAGCAGTTCTTC. Translation gives CASSRGGFNYNEQFF.

This clone has a single count. V gene TRBV6-6 combines with J gene TRBJ1-1, with D perhaps matching TRBD1 (6 bases). Germline assignment: CDR1 MNHNY and CDR2 SVGAGI (reference sequence). This CDR3 is built from 15 residues. V lost 3 bases to trimming and J lost 1 base, with 12 bases between them. The CDR3 protein is CASSYPDSTNTEAFF. The CDR3 nucleotides are TGTGCCAGCAGTTATCCGGACAGTACGAACACTGAAGCTTTCTTT.

For the CDR3, the DNA is TGTGCCAGCAGCTTGGGCCGGGAGGGGCAGTTCTTC. Protein product: CASSLGREGQFF. The rearrangement joins TRBV11-3 to TRBJ2-1, with 8 nucleotides matching TRBD2. The CDR3 spans 12 residues. Losses at the gene ends were 3 bases for V and 12 bases for J; bases not matched to a gene: 4. Germline V gives CDR1 SGHNT, CDR2 YENEEA.

This sequence joins TRBV19 and TRBJ1-2, with no clear D. The germline V and J ends were trimmed by 9 bases and 0 bases, with 8 bases remaining between them. The CDR3 runs 12 residues. Germline V gene data show CDR1 as LNHDA and CDR2 as SQIVND (reference sequence). CDR3 residues: CASYSSNYGYTF. For the CDR3, the DNA is TGTGCCAGCTACAGTTCTAACTATGGCTACACCTTC.

This sequence joins TRBV6-5 and TRBJ2-1, with D tentatively TRBD2 (6 bases). The CDR3 extends over 15 amino acids. V lost 0 bases and J 5 bases, leaving 11 bases between the germline ends. Germline values: CDR1 MNHEY, CDR2 SVGAGI. In DNA, the CDR3 is TGTGCCAGCAGTTACTCGGTTAGCGGACACAATGAGCAGTTCTTC. Its translation is CASSYSVSGHNEQFF.

The chain recombines TRBV6-5 with TRBJ1-5, with 9 bases aligning to TRBD1. Germline CDR1 reads MNHEY; CDR2 reads SVGAGI. Losses at the gene ends were 6 bases for V and 3 bases for J; bases not matched to a gene: 6. The CDR3 extends over 15 amino acids. CDR3 in amino acids: CASSKGQGSNQPQHF. In DNA, the CDR3 is TGTGCCAGCAGCAAGGGACAGGGCTCCAATCAGCCCCAGCATTTT.

The chain has TRBV19 and TRBJ2-1; D is possibly TRBD2 (5 bases). CDR3 length equals 13 residues. CDR1 is LNHDA and CDR2 is SQIVND in the germline V gene (reference sequence). Trimming removed 5 bases from V and 10 bases from J, with 15 bases in between. The CDR3: CASSSQQSGEQFF. As DNA, the CDR3 is TGTGCCAGTAGTTCCCAGCAGTCGGGAGAGCAGTTCTTC. The full variable domain, in which reference TRBV19 and TRBJ2-1 provide the parts outside the CDR3, is DGGITQSPKYLFRKEGQNVTLSCEQNLNHDAMYWYRQDPGQGLRLIYYSQIVNDFQKGDIAEGYSVSREKKESFPLTVTSAQKNPTAFYLCASSSQQSGEQFFGPGTRLTVL.

The chain joins TRBV27 to TRBJ2-2; 9 nucleotides match TRBD1. The CDR3 consists of 15 residues. Germline loops: CDR1 MNHEY, CDR2 SMNVEV (reference sequence). The ends lost 8 bases at V and 7 bases at J; junction bases unmatched: 11. The DNA of the CDR3 is TGTGCCAGCTGCCTAGCCTGGACAGGGGACGGGGAGCTGTTTTTT. It specifies CASCLAWTGDGELFF.

V is TRBV11-2 and J is TRBJ2-1; 13 bases agree with TRBD2. The V gene's germline CDR1 is SGHAT and CDR2 FQNNGV. J was trimmed by 8 bases and V by 5 bases; bases with no gene match: 9. The CDR3 totals 16 residues. CDR3 in DNA: TGTGCCAGCAGCCAGAGGACTAGCGGGAGTCTCTATGAGCAGTTCTTC. Protein product: CASSQRTSGSLYEQFF.

The V gene is TRBV15, the J gene TRBJ2-3, with 11 nucleotides matching TRBD2. Germline-derived CDR1 and CDR2 are LNHNV and YYDKDF (reference sequence). The length of the CDR3 is 17 residues. J lost 0 bases, V lost 3 bases, and 5 bases had no gene match. The CDR3 bases are TGTGCCACCAGCAGGCGGGGACTAGCGGAAAGCACAGATACGCAGTATTTT. Translated: CATSRRGLAESTDTQYF.

This rearrangement joins TRBV28 to TRBJ2-3, with 9 bases lining up with TRBD2. The V segment lost 7 bases and the J segment 7 bases; nucleotides outside the gene matches: 18. The CDR3 is 17 amino acids. CDR1 is MDHEN, CDR2 SYDVKM, per germline. CDR3 region: CASITTPGLAGKYTQYF. CDR3 DNA: TGTGCCAGCATTACAACCCCCGGGCTAGCGGGGAAGTATACGCAGTATTTT.

This chain connects TRBV6-6 to TRBJ1-4; D is perhaps TRBD1 (5 bases). V was cut by 6 bases and J by 5 bases, with 16 bases left in between. The CDR3 consists of 15 residues. CDR1 is MNHNY and CDR2 is SVGAGI in the germline V gene (reference sequence). As DNA, the CDR3 is TGTGCCAGCAGGCAGGACGGGGGGAGGAATGAAAAACTGTTTTTT. The encoded protein is CASRQDGGRNEKLFF.

This chain joins TRBV28 and TRBJ1-5; possible D gene TRBD1, 5 bases. This CDR3 comprises 14 residues. The germline CDR1 and CDR2 sequences are MDHEN and SYDVKM. Trimming shortened V by 5 bases and J by 5 bases, and 13 bases separated the two germline ends. CDR3 bases: TGTGCCAGCAGTCCCGGGGGGTCGTATCAGCCCCAGCATTTT. Its translation: CASSPGGSYQPQHF.

The chain is built from TRBV24-1 and TRBJ1-5, with D unresolved. The CDR3 extends over 15 amino acids. V dropped 3 bases and J dropped 8 bases, with 16 bases sitting between them. Per the germline V gene, CDR1 is KGHDR and CDR2 is SFDVKD. The CDR3 here is CATSDPTTTGEPQHF. CDR3 DNA: TGTGCCACCAGTGATCCGACCACGACCGGAGAGCCCCAGCATTTT.

The J gene is TRBJ1-1, the V gene TRBV3-1 (or the pseudogene TRBV3-2), with D unclear. CDR3 size: 16 residues. CDR1 is LGHDT and CDR2 is YNNKEL in the germline V gene (reference sequence). Trimming shortened V by 0 bases and J by 4 bases, and 15 bases separated the two germline ends. The CDR3 bases are TGTGCCAGCAGCCAAGATGGGAGGGTATCGGCCACTGAAGCTTTCTTT. It specifies CASSQDGRVSATEAFF.

V usage is TRBV5-5 and J usage is TRBJ2-5; TRBD2 aligns across 7 bases. This CDR3 has 15 amino acids. The V gene end was trimmed by 3 bases and the J gene end by 5 bases; junction bases not matched to a gene: 10. Germline CDR1 reads SGHKS; CDR2 reads YYEKEE (reference sequence). The CDR3 sequence is CASSWEGGTGETQYF. CDR3 coding DNA: TGTGCCAGCAGCTGGGAGGGAGGGACCGGGGAGACCCAGTACTTC. The variable domain in full, completed from reference TRBV5-5 and TRBJ2-5, reads DAGVTQSPTHLIKTRGQQVTLRCSPISGHKSVSWYQQVLGQGPQFIFQYYEKEERGRGNFPDRFSARQFPNYSSELNVNALLLGDSALYLCASSWEGGTGETQYFGPGTRLLVL.

The J gene is TRBJ1-1, the V gene TRBV4-2; tentatively, D is TRBD1 (6 bases). Germline values: CDR1 LGHNA, CDR2 YNFKEQ. The CDR3 has 16 amino acids. The V end lost 0 bases, the J end lost 5 bases, and 16 bases lay between the germline ends. In nucleotides, the CDR3 is TGTGCCAGCAGCCAAGATTCATCAGGGGTAAGGACTGAAGCTTTCTTT. Encoded protein: CASSQDSSGVRTEAFF.

The chain links TRBV18 to TRBJ2-6; 9 nucleotides agree with TRBD1. With 3 bases clipped from V and 1 base from J, the junction kept 10 bases outside the gene matches. CDR1 is KGHSH and CDR2 is LQKENI in the germline V gene. The length of the CDR3 is 19 residues. The CDR3 is CASSPMAGTGLSGANVLTF. Written as DNA, the CDR3 is TGTGCCAGCTCACCGATGGCCGGGACAGGGCTGTCTGGGGCCAACGTCCTGACTTTC.

Only a few counts were recorded for this clone. V and J are TRBV13 and TRBJ2-6; D is ambiguous. V lost 5 bases and J 1 base, leaving 9 bases between the germline ends. Germline loops: CDR1 PRHDT, CDR2 FYEKMQ (reference sequence). This CDR3 region has 15 residues. The CDR3, as DNA: TGTGCCAGCAGCCCTAGGATATCTGGGGCCAACGTCCTGACTTTC. This translates into CASSPRISGANVLTF. The variable domain in full, completed from reference TRBV13 and TRBJ2-6, reads AAGVIQSPRHLIKEKRETATLKCYPIPRHDTVYWYQQGPGQDPQFLISFYEKMQSDKGSIPDRFSAQQFSDYHSELNMSSLELGDSALYFCASSPRISGANVLTFGAGSRLTVL.

The chain couples TRBV3-1 (or the pseudogene TRBV3-2) to TRBJ2-7; 8 nucleotides line up with TRBD2. Per germline, CDR1 LGHDT and CDR2 YNNKEL (reference sequence). Losses at the gene ends were 5 bases for V and 6 bases for J; bases not matched to a gene: 12. The CDR3 sequence is 15 residues long. The CDR3 is CASSLSGSGSSEQYF. CDR3 DNA sequence: TGTGCCAGCAGCTTGAGCGGGAGTGGGTCGTCCGAGCAGTACTTC.

V and J are TRBV29-1 and TRBJ2-7; 8 nucleotides match TRBD1. V gave up 7 bases and J gave up 4 bases; unmatched junction bases: 9. The germline V gene has CDR1 SQVTM and CDR2 ANQGSEA. The CDR3 runs to 13 residues. CDR3 sequence: CSAGQGRGYEQYF. The CDR3 DNA reads as TGCAGCGCAGGACAGGGTAGAGGTTACGAGCAGTACTTC.

The chain couples TRBV20-1 to TRBJ2-3; tentative D call: TRBD2 (5 bases). Trimming cost V 2 bases and J 11 bases, with 11 bases left between them. CDR3 size: 11 residues. Looked up from germline, CDR1 is DFQATT and CDR2 is SNEGSKA (reference sequence). CDR3 sequence reads: CSARKLVEQYF. For the CDR3, the DNA is TGCAGTGCTAGAAAACTAGTTGAGCAGTATTTT.